This T cell receptor (beta chain) is from a study of shared clonotypes between healthy human individuals. None of the donors, who were healthy HIV-negative adults, had recently had acute infections or vaccinations. Genomic DNA per cell subset filled all wells of several immunoSEQ plates. Sequencing was performed with immunoSEQ multiplex PCR; in TCRdb, only in-frame clones are kept and a portion is missing. The sample has hundreds of thousands of clones, 70% to 80% seen once. What was sequenced was PBMCs. The sequence was collected from a woman in her 40s in good health. Some clones in this sample may be carry-over from other donors' samples.

CDR3 in amino acids: CASSQSSLREQFF. CDR3 in DNA: TGTGCCAGCAGCCAATCTAGTCTCCGTGAGCAGTTCTTC. The chain has TRBV4-2 and TRBJ2-1, with D unclear. The V end was cut by 2 bases, the J end by 9 bases, with 11 bases between. CDR3 length equals 13 residues. CDR1 is LGHNA and CDR2 is YNFKEQ in the germline V gene.